This T cell receptor (beta chain) was recovered during a study of T cell clones after liver transplantation. About the research overall: TCRbeta sequencing after a pre-transplant mixed lymphocyte reaction identified graft-donor-reactive clones, later tracked in post-transplant blood. Apart from three HCV-positive recipients, transplants were for non-autoimmune, non-viral reasons. Timepoints were pre-transplant, pre-withdrawal, and after withdrawal was completed or failed. Tolerance: complete withdrawal held at least one year, liver enzymes staying within twice normal.

Data came from immunoSEQ multiplex PCR; TCRdb stores just in-frame clones and leaves some out. The sample carries about 68,000 clones, 90% to 95% recorded once. Germline CDR1 and CDR2: MNHEY and SMNVEV (reference sequence). J gave up 5 bases and V 3 bases, and 7 bases lay outside the gene matches. This CDR3 has 15 residues. This clonotype was obtained from a human patient who received a liver transplant. The graft donor may have given rise to some T cells. The specimen comprised CD4+ T cells from blood, sampled about 27 months after liver transplant. V gene TRBV27 combines with J gene TRBJ2-5, with TRBD2 matching over 9 bases. CDR3 sequence (DNA): TGTGCCAGCAGTTTCGGCAGCGGGAGGACGGAGACCCAGTACTTC. Translating gives CASSFGSGRTETQYF.